Listed below are T cell receptor beta chains from one sample, sequenced in a study of T cells in Graves' hyperthyroidism and ophthalmopathy. TCRdb processed the multiplex PCR reads anew with MiXCR; each CDR3 protein has one entry. The sample lists over 350,000 distinct CDR3 sequences, about 15% occurring once. The sequenced material came from blood. These receptors all stem from a man aged 18-30 years with Graves' ophthalmopathy. Both conserved end residues are part of each CDR3. The order of the fields is CDR3 DNA, CDR3 protein, clone size, D gene, V gene, J gene. D genes are given only for firm matches. Clone size appears in some rows only: once, few, many, or a class for an expanded clone.

DNA: TGCAGCGTTGAAGAACGTACAGGGGTAAACTATGGCTACACCTTC; CDR3: CSVEERTGVNYGYTF; size: few; D: TRBD1; V: TRBV29-1; J: TRBJ1-2
DNA: TGCGCCAGCAGCTTGGGACAGGGGGTGCGCGACGAGCAGTACTTC; CDR3: CASSLGQGVRDEQYF; size: NA; D: TRBD1; V: TRBV5-1; J: TRBJ2-7
DNA: TGTGCCAGCAGCTTACAGGAGAACACTGAAGCTTTCTTT; CDR3: CASSLQENTEAFF; size: many; D: NA; V: TRBV11-3; J: TRBJ1-1
DNA: TGTGCCAGCAGCCCAGGGGACAGGGGGGACAATCAGCCCCAGCATTTT; CDR3: CASSPGDRGDNQPQHF; size: many; D: TRBD1; V: TRBV7-9; J: TRBJ1-5
DNA: TGCAGTGCTAGTCCACAGGGGATCGGCAATCAGCCCCAGCATTTT; CDR3: CSASPQGIGNQPQHF; size: few; D: TRBD1; V: TRBV20-1; J: TRBJ1-5
DNA: TGTGCCAGCAGTGGGGGGACAGGGTTGCTTAGCAATCAGCCCCAGCATTTT; CDR3: CASSGGTGLLSNQPQHF; size: many; D: TRBD1; V: TRBV27; J: TRBJ1-5
DNA: TGTGCCAGCAGCTCGGGACAGGCCAACTACGAGCAGTACTTC; CDR3: CASSSGQANYEQYF; size: few; D: TRBD1; V: TRBV13; J: TRBJ2-7
DNA: TGTGCCAGCAGCCTAACAGGGGTGAGGGAGCAGTACTTC; CDR3: CASSLTGVREQYF; size: many; D: TRBD1; V: TRBV3-1; J: TRBJ2-7
DNA: TGTGCCACCGGACAGGGCTCCTACGAGCAGTACTTC; CDR3: CATGQGSYEQYF; size: few; D: TRBD1; V: TRBV10-3; J: TRBJ2-7
DNA: TGTGCCAGCAGTCCCCCGAGACTAGTTCTGGGCTCCTACGAGCAGTACTTC; CDR3: CASSPPRLVLGSYEQYF; size: many; D: NA; V: TRBV28; J: TRBJ2-7
DNA: TGTGCCAGCAGTAGTCGGGACTCCCACAATGAGCAGTTCTTC; CDR3: CASSSRDSHNEQFF; size: many; D: NA; V: TRBV27; J: TRBJ2-1
DNA: TGTGCCAGCAGTTACTTGCCTTGGGATTCACCCCTCCACTTT; CDR3: CASSYLPWDSPLHF; size: NA; D: NA; V: TRBV6-5; J: TRBJ1-6
DNA: TGTGCCAGCAGTTTGGGGGACAGCTACAATGAGCAGTTCTTC; CDR3: CASSLGDSYNEQFF; size: many; D: TRBD1; V: TRBV5-1; J: TRBJ2-1
DNA: TGCAGTGCTAGATGGAAGGGGAGGAATGAGCAGTTCTTC; CDR3: CSARWKGRNEQFF; size: NA; D: NA; V: TRBV20-1; J: TRBJ2-1
DNA: TGTGCCAGCAGTCCTCCGGACAGCGCGCGGGACACTGAAGCTTTCTTT; CDR3: CASSPPDSARDTEAFF; size: many; D: NA; V: TRBV6-1; J: TRBJ1-1
DNA: TGCGCCAGCAGTGAGACAGGGGGTCGCCCCTATAATTCACCCCTCCACTTT; CDR3: CASSETGGRPYNSPLHF; size: NA; D: TRBD1; V: TRBV10-2; J: TRBJ1-6
DNA: TGCAGTGCTAGAGGGGGATGGGCGGTTGGGACTGAAGCTTTCTTT; CDR3: CSARGGWAVGTEAFF; size: many; D: NA; V: TRBV20-1; J: TRBJ1-1
DNA: TGTGCTAGTGCCCTCCGTGAAAATCAGCCCCAGCATTTT; CDR3: CASALRENQPQHF; size: many; D: NA; V: TRBV12-5; J: TRBJ1-5
DNA: TGTGCCAGCAGTAAAGGGGGACAGGGGAGGACTGAAGCTTTCTTT; CDR3: CASSKGGQGRTEAFF; size: NA; D: TRBD1; V: TRBV2; J: TRBJ1-1
DNA: TGTGCCAGCTCACCACGGAGAGGGACAGGGGTCGGCAATCAGCCCCAGCATTTT; CDR3: CASSPRRGTGVGNQPQHF; size: few; D: TRBD1; V: TRBV18; J: TRBJ1-5
DNA: TGCAGCGTTGAGTCAGCTTACAATGAGCAGTTCTTC; CDR3: CSVESAYNEQFF; size: many; D: NA; V: TRBV29-1; J: TRBJ2-1
DNA: TGTGCCAGCAGCTTGGGGGGACAGGTTCTACTACAAGAGACCCAGTACTTC; CDR3: CASSLGGQVLLQETQYF; size: NA; D: TRBD1; V: TRBV5-6; J: TRBJ2-5
DNA: TGTGCCAGCAGCCCCGTTTCGAGCAGTCAGCCCCAGCATTTT; CDR3: CASSPVSSSQPQHF; size: many; D: NA; V: TRBV27; J: TRBJ1-5
DNA: TGTGCCAGCACCCTCGTTCTGGGGACAGGGTTGGATACGCAGTATTTT; CDR3: CASTLVLGTGLDTQYF; size: once; D: TRBD1; V: TRBV28; J: TRBJ2-3